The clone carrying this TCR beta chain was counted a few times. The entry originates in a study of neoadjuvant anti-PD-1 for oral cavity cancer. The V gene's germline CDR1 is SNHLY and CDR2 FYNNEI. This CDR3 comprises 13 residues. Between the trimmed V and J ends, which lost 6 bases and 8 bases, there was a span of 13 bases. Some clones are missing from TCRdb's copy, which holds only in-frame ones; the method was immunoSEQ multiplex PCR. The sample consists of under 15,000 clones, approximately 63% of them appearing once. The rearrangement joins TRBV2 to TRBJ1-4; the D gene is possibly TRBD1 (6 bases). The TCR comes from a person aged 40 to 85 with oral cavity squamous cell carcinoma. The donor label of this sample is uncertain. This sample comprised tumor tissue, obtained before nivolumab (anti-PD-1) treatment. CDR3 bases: TGTGCCAGCAGGCAGGGGATTGGGGAAAAACTGTTTTTT. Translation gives CASRQGIGEKLFF.